This T cell receptor beta chain came from a study of T-cell reconstitution after alpha-beta-depleted transplantation in children. V dropped 0 bases and J dropped 7 bases, with 16 bases sitting between them. Germline-derived CDR1 and CDR2 are LNHNV and YYDKDF (reference sequence). CDR3 length: 16 amino acids. Using unique molecular identifiers, the investigators prepared the TCRbeta library. TCRdb re-called the PCR reads through MiXCR, storing one row per CDR3 protein. The table has about 900,000 distinct CDR3 sequences, less than 30% seen once. This clonotype turned up a few times. The antigen remains undetermined. Notes on the study in general: About two months after transplant, alpha-beta T cells reportedly came from several hundred expanded graft clones. For some patients, TCRbeta diversity was high at day 60 because of recipient T cells and thymic progenitors that survived.

The chain links TRBV15 to TRBJ1-5; D is perhaps TRBD1 (6 bases). Sequencing was performed on PBMCs, mostly from graft donor cells, taken 360 days after TCRalphabeta/CD19-depleted stem cell transplant. The sequence came from a boy under three years old who had a stem cell transplant for SCID, so the T cells may come from the graft donor. The CDR3 DNA is TGTGCCACCAGCAGAGATCTGGGGACACCTTCCCAGCCCCAGCATTTT. Translation: CATSRDLGTPSQPQHF.